Listed below are T cell receptor beta chains from one sample, sequenced in a study of blood T cell repertoires in COVID-19. The method was immunoSEQ multiplex PCR; TCRdb's version includes in-frame clones alone and lacks a portion of them. The repertoire holds a few hundred thousand clones, with roughly 90% as singletons. The specimen was PBMCs or T cells enriched from blood (not recorded which). These receptors originate from a woman aged 25 to 39 who had been exposed to COVID-19. CDR3s include the opening cysteine and the closing phenylalanine or tryptophan. D genes are given only for firm matches. Some rows mark clone size as missing; the rest say once, few, many or name a class of expanded clone.

j_call: TRBJ1-2
v_call: TRBV28
clone_size: NA
d_call: TRBD1
cdr3_nt: TGTGCCAGTCAGGGGACAGCGGGTGGCTACACCTTC
cdr3_aa: CASQGTAGGYTF

j_call: TRBJ2-7
v_call: TRBV7-6
clone_size: NA
d_call: TRBD2
cdr3_nt: TGTGCCAGCAGCTCGCAGACTAGCGGGTACCACGAGCAGTACTTC
cdr3_aa: CASSSQTSGYHEQYF

j_call: TRBJ2-7
v_call: TRBV28
clone_size: NA
d_call: TRBD2
cdr3_nt: TGTGCCAGCGAGAGCAGGGTTCGTGGGACTATATCCTACGAGCAGTACTTC
cdr3_aa: CASESRVRGTISYEQYF

j_call: TRBJ1-1
v_call: TRBV10-3
clone_size: many
d_call: TRBD1
cdr3_nt: TGTGCCATCAGTTCCGGGACAGTTGTAACTGAAGCTTTCTTT
cdr3_aa: CAISSGTVVTEAFF

j_call: TRBJ2-1
v_call: TRBV6-5
clone_size: NA
d_call: NA
cdr3_nt: TGTGCCAGCAGTCCCCTTGGCGGCTCCTACAATGAGCAGTTCTTC
cdr3_aa: CASSPLGGSYNEQFF

j_call: TRBJ1-3
v_call: TRBV7-8
clone_size: NA
d_call: TRBD1
cdr3_nt: TGTGCCAGCAGCGTAGAAGGGGGCTACGGAAACACCATATATTTT
cdr3_aa: CASSVEGGYGNTIYF

j_call: TRBJ1-2
v_call: TRBV6-5
clone_size: NA
d_call: NA
cdr3_nt: TGTGCCACCTCTTTGGACAGCGGAAATCACTATGGCTACACCTTC
cdr3_aa: CATSLDSGNHYGYTF

j_call: TRBJ2-3
v_call: TRBV5-1
clone_size: NA
d_call: TRBD2
cdr3_nt: TGCGCCAGCAGGGGGGGTTCTCGGACTAGCGGGCGCACAGATACGCAGTATTTT
cdr3_aa: CASRGGSRTSGRTDTQYF

j_call: TRBJ1-4
v_call: TRBV5-4
clone_size: NA
d_call: TRBD1
cdr3_nt: TGTGCCAGCAGCTTACAGGGGTTTAATGAAAAACTGTTTTTT
cdr3_aa: CASSLQGFNEKLFF

j_call: TRBJ1-1
v_call: TRBV18
clone_size: NA
d_call: NA
cdr3_nt: TGTGCCAGCTCACCACTCGAAGGAGAGGGGAACACTGAAGCTTTCTTT
cdr3_aa: CASSPLEGEGNTEAFF

j_call: TRBJ2-3
v_call: TRBV29-1
clone_size: NA
d_call: TRBD2
cdr3_nt: TGCAGCGTTGGGGGTAGCGGGGCCACAGATACGCAGTATTTT
cdr3_aa: CSVGGSGATDTQYF